The 7 T cell receptor beta chains given below trace back to one sample, sequenced in a study. Each CDR3 protein is one row after TCRdb ran MiXCR on the RT-PCR reads. The sample lists about 700,000 distinct CDR3 sequences; over 12% were seen once. The sample comprised memory CD4+ T cells from blood. These TCRs come from a female donor in good health, serving as a healthy control.

V and J are TRBV20-1 and TRBJ2-7; no reliable D call. V was pared by 6 bases and J by 2 bases, with 17 bases between. CDR3 length: 14 amino acids. Per germline, CDR1 DFQATT and CDR2 SNEGSKA (reference sequence). The CDR3 DNA sequence: TGCAGTGCCCGCTTAGGTGGCAGCCCCTACGAGCAGTACTTC. Protein: CSARLGGSPYEQYF.

The genes are TRBV5-1 and TRBJ2-7; perhaps TRBD1 as D (5 bases). V dropped 3 bases and J dropped 7 bases, with 17 bases sitting between them. CDR3 size: 14 residues. Germline V gene sequence: CDR1 SGHRS, CDR2 YFSETQ. CDR3 loop: CASSSHDAGLEQYF. CDR3 DNA: TGCGCCAGCAGCTCTCACGACGCAGGGTTAGAGCAGTACTTC.

This clonotype was seen a few times. This chain uses TRBV15 with TRBJ2-7; a possible D gene is TRBD1 (8 bases). V shed 5 bases and J shed 12 bases, with 20 bases lying between them. This CDR3 region has 13 residues. CDR1 and CDR2 (germline): LNHNV, YYDKDF (reference sequence). The CDR3 DNA is TGTGCCACCAGCCCCCGTACAGGGGGGGAGGGGTACTTC. Its translation: CATSPRTGGEGYF.

The V gene is TRBV7-9, the J gene TRBJ1-2; D remains unclear. V gave up 7 bases and J gave up 10 bases, with 16 bases separating them. The CDR3 runs to 12 residues. Looked up from germline, CDR1 is SEHNR and CDR2 is FQNEAQ (reference sequence). CDR3 sequence: CASNENSSPYTF. CDR3 DNA: TGTGCCAGCAACGAAAACAGTTCACCCTACACCTTC. Together with reference TRBV7-9 and TRBJ1-2, the CDR3 gives the full variable domain: DTGVSQNPRHKITKRGQNVTFRCDPISEHNRLYWYRQTLGQGPEFLTYFQNEAQLEKSRLLSDRFSAERPKGSFSTLEIQRTEQGDSAMYLCASNENSSPYTFGSGTRLTVV.

The V call is TRBV5-1, the J call TRBJ2-2; possibly TRBD2 for D (5 bases). V lost 1 base, J lost 4 bases, and 11 bases lay in between. Germline assignment: CDR1 SGHRS and CDR2 YFSETQ. The CDR3 contains 15 residues. The CDR3 nucleotides read TGCGCCAGCAGCTTGAACCCTAGCTCCACCGGGGAGCTGTTTTTT. Translation gives CASSLNPSSTGELFF.

The rearrangement uses TRBV11-2 and TRBJ2-2; TRBD2 matches at 8 bases. The V gene's germline CDR1 is SGHAT and CDR2 FQNNGV. The CDR3 is 16 amino acids. The junction had 5 bases not matched to a gene; V was cut back by 5 bases and J by 0 bases. The CDR3, as DNA: TGTGCCAGCAGCGCCGGGGGGGGGCCGAACACCGGGGAGCTGTTTTTT. Translation gives CASSAGGGPNTGELFF. Supplemented by reference TRBV11-2 and TRBJ2-2, the full variable domain reads EAGVAQSPRYKIIEKRQSVAFWCNPISGHATLYWYQQILGQGPKLLIQFQNNGVVDDSQLPKDRFSAERLKGVDSTLKIQPAKLEDSAVYLCASSAGGGPNTGELFFGEGSRLTVL.

The CDR3 DNA is TGCGCCAGCAGCCCGCCGGGACTATCCCTCACCGGGGAGCTGTTTTTT. This translates into CASSPPGLSLTGELFF. The V and J genes are TRBV5-1 and TRBJ2-2; 7 nucleotides line up with TRBD2. Germline V gene data show CDR1 as SGHRS and CDR2 as YFSETQ. The CDR3 covers 16 residues. The trim removed 4 bases at V and 4 bases at J, leaving 10 bases unmatched.